Included here is one T cell receptor beta chain sequence, with context. There is no known antigen for this receptor. No clone much larger than this one lies a single base away; base qualities are absent. Spanning cysteine to phenylalanine, the CDR3 consists of 15 amino acids. Only the CDR3 DNA is retained, 45 bases long and in frame from the first base. The germline V gene encodes CDR1 GTSNPN and CDR2 SVGIG (reference sequence). The entry originates in a study of T cell responses to AZD1222 COVID-19 vaccine (dated by TCRdb to about 2021). Regarding the complete study: Because spike-specific TCR depth and breadth did not differ between the two schedules, AZD1222 recipients who got a second dose at roughly 4 weeks were pooled with those who got a second dose at roughly 12 weeks. Enrollment into the trials was organized by age into subgroups of 18-55, 56-69 and 70-plus years, and those subgroups contained 148, 28 and 57 TCR-sequenced participants, respectively. TCR sequencing covered more than 230 trial participants: 207 given two doses of AZD1222 and around 25 given two doses of MenACWY control vaccine.

The CDR3 regions of human TCRbeta chains were analyzed by immunosequencing. Per the source publication's procedure: Repertoire TCRs were matched against a reference library of SARS-CoV-2-specific TCRs generated with the MIRA antigen-specificity platform. Breadth was defined as the fraction of unique TCRs that were SARS-CoV-2-associated, and depth was defined as the fraction of total T cells that were SARS-CoV-2-associated. Using the MIRA data, every spike-specific TCR was mapped to the spike region that the TCR reacted to and assigned to either a CD4 or a CD8 class. Log10-transformed breadth and depth values were compared by one-way ANOVA with Sidak's multiple comparisons tests. The immuneACCESS repertoire file appears here via TCRdb, limited to in-frame rearrangements. These files lack a portion of the clones; in checked studies, under half of the deficit traces to unresolved V genes, and the cause of the others is not known. V, J and clone size derive from that table, while D and trimming were established from the DNA sequence. The sample records 120,000 or so clones, 80% to 90% of which are singletons. Under 4% of the sample belongs to the ten largest clones.

Sample time point, as interpreted from the label and publication: baseline before first vaccination. Vaccinee samples were obtained from the UK trials COV001 and COV002, which included a single-blind randomized controlled phase 2/3 trial of AZD1222 (ChAdOx1 nCoV-19) in healthy adults. For TCRbeta chain sequencing, PBMC samples from trial participants were taken at day 0 and at day 28 after the second dose. Broad study findings and their caveats: Because no day 14 peak-response samples were available, the repertoires could be characterized only after the peak T cell response. A significant rise in spike-specific TCR breadth and depth was observed after two AZD1222 doses relative to day 0 and relative to MenACWY recipients. Reportedly, almost half of the unique spike-specific TCRs recognized epitopes lying outside the regions that are mutated in the B.1.351 and B.1.1.7 variants. Conclusions about previously exposed vaccinees were limited because only six AZD1222 recipients were SARS-CoV-2 seropositive at baseline. The 56-69-year group was small, and its depth increase did not reach significance, likely because of low power. Most participants were white British and females outnumbered males, and the authors suggested that clonal diversity may have been underestimated. The whole spike protein was spanned by vaccine-associated CD4 TCRs, and dominant responses were seen in regions 160-218 and 743-854.

This TCR was sampled from an adult in good health. Recombination connected TRBV30 to TRBJ1-2, with 8 middle bases fitting TRBD1. The sequencing used peripheral blood, collected on day 0 of AZD1222 vaccination. The DNA is TGTGCTGTTGGGGGGACAGGAACTACTAACTATGGCTACACCTTC. It translates to CAVGGTGTTNYGYTF.